This T cell receptor (beta chain) was recovered during a study of blood T cell repertoires in COVID-19. Overall study: Samples taken during acute and convalescent COVID-19 were collected in the United States, Italy and Spain. T cells, B-cell-depleted T cells, or PBMCs supplied cDNA or gDNA.

The Seattle patients joined while their infection was active and were tracked longitudinally afterward. Original handling: Nucleated cell number was recorded as an estimate derived from reference gene primer amplification. Sequencing used immunoSEQ multiplex PCR; TCRdb keeps in-frame clones, though not all of them. V and J calls and clone size are those listed in that table; D and trimming were worked out from the DNA. This table holds about 360,000 clones, 75% to 90% found once. The CDR3 extends over 15 amino acids. The V gene's germline CDR1 is SGHNT and CDR2 YYREEE (reference sequence). V gave up 1 base and J gave up 1 base; unmatched junction bases: 1.

The clonotype originates from a woman aged 55-70 years with COVID-19, enrolled during active disease. This sequence joins TRBV5-4 and TRBJ2-5; TRBD2 matches 10 bases. The sequencing input was peripheral blood. CDR3 nucleotides: TGTGCCAGCAGCTTGCAGCGGGGGGGCCAAGAGACCCAGTACTTC. Residues: CASSLQRGGQETQYF.